Below are 20 T cell receptor beta chains sequenced from a single sample in a study of OX40 agonist ivuxolimab in advanced cancers. The data were produced by immunoSEQ multiplex PCR, yet TCRdb's version contains in-frame clones alone and is incomplete. In the table there are about 69,000 clones, 89% of which are singletons. This specimen consisted of CD4+ or CD8+ T cells sorted from blood, obtained in a trial of the OX40 agonist ivuxolimab. These receptors were obtained from an adult with an advanced solid tumor such as melanoma, head and neck, liver or kidney cancer.

This chain connects TRBV5-1 to TRBJ2-7; D remains unclear. Deletions cut 4 bases from V and 4 bases from J, with 12 bases between. The CDR3 is 13 amino acids. Germline-derived CDR1 and CDR2 are SGHRS and YFSETQ. The CDR3 loop is CASSPLRSYEQYF. The CDR3 coding sequence is TGCGCCAGCAGCCCCCTCCGTTCTTACGAGCAGTACTTC.

This clone is a singleton in its sample. The rearrangement links TRBV29-1 to TRBJ1-2; 10 bases line up with TRBD1. CDR1 and CDR2 from the germline V gene are SQVTM and ANQGSEA. This CDR3 spans 14 amino acids. Losses at the gene ends were 0 bases for V and 4 bases for J; bases not matched to a gene: 2. As DNA, the CDR3 is TGCAGCGTTGAAGACGGACAGGGGGGCTATGGCTACACCTTC. Its protein is CSVEDGQGGYGYTF.

The V and J genes are TRBV6-5 and TRBJ2-2; 9 nucleotides agree with TRBD1. The CDR3 contains 15 residues. V lost 11 bases to trimming and J lost 5 bases; unmatched junction nucleotides: 12. From germline, CDR1 is MNHEY and CDR2 SVGAGI. The DNA of the CDR3 is TGTGCCTGCCAGTACAGGGGGCTGGGTACCGGGGAGCTGTTTTTT. As protein: CACQYRGLGTGELFF.

This chain links TRBV5-6 with TRBJ2-2, with TRBD2 as a possible D gene (7 bases). In germline, CDR1 is SGHDT, CDR2 YYEEEE. V lost 4 bases and J lost 0, with 13 bases in between. CDR3 length equals 16 residues. The CDR3 sequence: CASSGPGGPNTGELFF. In DNA, the CDR3 is TGTGCCAGCAGCGGCCCGGGGGGCCCGAACACCGGGGAGCTGTTTTTT.

The V call is TRBV7-3, the J call TRBJ2-7, with 8 bases that match TRBD2. The germline gives CDR1 SGHTA, CDR2 FQGTGA. This CDR3 is built from 15 residues. V was clipped by 2 bases and J by 0 bases; unmatched bases: 3. The CDR3 loop reads CASSLGAGGSYEQYF. In DNA form, the CDR3 reads TGTGCCAGCAGCTTAGGGGCGGGAGGCTCCTACGAGCAGTACTTC.

The rearrangement links TRBV19 to TRBJ1-3, with TRBD1 matching 7 bases. With V trimmed by 5 bases and J by 1 base, 11 bases remained unmatched. Germline CDR1 is LNHDA and CDR2 is SQIVND (reference sequence). The length of the CDR3 is 17 residues. This CDR3 is CASSYFSTGTSGNTIYF. CDR3 DNA sequence: TGTGCCAGTAGTTATTTTTCGACAGGGACTTCTGGAAACACCATATATTTT.

The V call is TRBV5-4, the J call TRBJ2-5, with D unclear. The CDR3 is 13 amino acids. Germline CDR1 and CDR2: SGHNT and YYREEE (reference sequence). V was shortened by 6 bases and J by 2 bases, with 11 bases between the two germline ends. The CDR3 DNA reads TGTGCCAGCACCCCGGGTTCACAAGAGACCCAGTACTTC. Its translation is CASTPGSQETQYF.

The chain is built from TRBV19 and TRBJ2-1, with TRBD2 matching over 11 bases. V was clipped by 2 bases and J by 4 bases; unmatched bases: 4. This CDR3 spans 16 amino acids. CDR1 and CDR2 (germline): LNHDA, SQIVND (reference sequence). The DNA of the CDR3 is TGTGCCAGTAGTATATTGGGGACTAGCGGATACAATGAGCAGTTCTTC. The encoded protein is CASSILGTSGYNEQFF. Based on the CDR3 plus reference TRBV19 and TRBJ2-1, the full variable domain is DGGITQSPKYLFRKEGQNVTLSCEQNLNHDAMYWYRQDPGQGLRLIYYSQIVNDFQKGDIAEGYSVSREKKESFPLTVTSAQKNPTAFYLCASSILGTSGYNEQFFGPGTRLTVL.

This rearrangement joins TRBV28 to TRBJ2-5; D is undetermined. V lost 3 bases, J lost 5 bases, and 4 bases lay in between. The germline CDR1 and CDR2 sequences are MDHEN and SYDVKM. The CDR3 covers 11 residues. CDR3 in amino acids: CASSFSETQYF. The CDR3 DNA follows: TGTGCCAGCAGTTTTTCCGAGACCCAGTACTTC.

The chain couples TRBV6-5 to TRBJ2-5, with 12 bases aligning to TRBD2. The germline V gene encodes CDR1 MNHEY and CDR2 SVGAGI. The CDR3 is 13 residues long. Trimming at V came to 10 bases and at J to 7 bases, leaving 7 bases not matched to a gene. CDR3 protein: CATRLAGVWTQYF. CDR3 coding DNA: TGTGCCACGCGACTAGCGGGAGTGTGGACCCAGTACTTC.

The rearrangement uses TRBV7-8 and TRBJ1-4; no firm D call. This CDR3 is 13 amino acids long. From germline, CDR1 is SGHVS and CDR2 FQNEAQ. V was trimmed by 5 bases and J by 11 bases, leaving 15 bases between them. CDR3 sequence reads: CASSPRAPEKLFF. CDR3 bases: TGTGCCAGCAGCCCCCGGGCCCCCGAGAAACTGTTTTTT.

CDR3 loop: CASSFPGEDTQYF. The DNA of the CDR3 is TGCGCCAGCAGCTTCCCAGGGGAAGATACGCAGTATTTT. The chain links TRBV5-1 to TRBJ2-3; D may be TRBD1 (6 bases). Germline V CDR1 and CDR2: SGHRS, YFSETQ. This CDR3 has 13 amino acids. Trimming cost V 2 bases and J 5 bases, with 9 bases left between them.

This chain joins TRBV18 and TRBJ2-5; tentative D call: TRBD1 (7 bases). Germline loops: CDR1 KGHSH, CDR2 LQKENI. V dropped 5 bases and J dropped 5 bases, with 18 bases sitting between them. The CDR3 contains 15 residues. CDR3 loop: CASSAGQPPGETQYF. The CDR3 coding sequence is TGTGCCAGCTCAGCGGGACAGCCTCCTGGGGAGACCCAGTACTTC. Full variable domain (remainder filled in from reference TRBV18 and TRBJ2-5): NAGVMQNPRHLVRRRGQEARLRCSPMKGHSHVYWYRQLPEEGLKFMVYLQKENIIDESGMPKERFSAEFPKEGPSILRIQQVVRGDSAAYFCASSAGQPPGETQYFGPGTRLLVL.

The chain uses TRBV11-2 and TRBJ2-1; D ambiguous. Germline V gives CDR1 SGHAT, CDR2 FQNNGV. CDR3 length equals 15 residues. Trimming took 3 bases from V and 5 from J, leaving 14 bases between them. This chain's CDR3 is CASSFGSRTNNEQFF. The CDR3 DNA reads TGTGCCAGCAGCTTCGGGTCCCGAACTAACAATGAGCAGTTCTTC.

This chain links TRBV5-1 with TRBJ2-3; no definite D call. V was clipped by 4 bases and J by 0 bases, with 3 bases between them. Germline CDR1 and CDR2: SGHRS and YFSETQ. This CDR3 has 12 residues. CDR3 loop: CASSPSTDTQYF. CDR3 in DNA: TGCGCCAGCAGCCCGAGCACAGATACGCAGTATTTT. The full variable domain, rest sourced from reference TRBV5-1 and TRBJ2-3, is KAGVTQTPRYLIKTRGQQVTLSCSPISGHRSVSWYQQTPGQGLQFLFEYFSETQRNKGNFPGRFSGRQFSNSRSEMNVSTLELGDSALYLCASSPSTDTQYFGPGTRLTVL.

The chain recombines TRBV7-8 with TRBJ2-3, with 7 bases fitting TRBD1. The CDR3 totals 16 residues. Germline V gene data show CDR1 as SGHVS and CDR2 as FQNEAQ. The junction had 5 bases not matched to a gene; V was cut back by 0 bases and J by 2 bases. Here the CDR3 reads CASSLAGQTPTDTQYF. The CDR3 DNA follows: TGTGCCAGCAGCTTAGCGGGACAGACTCCCACAGATACGCAGTATTTT.

The V call is TRBV29-1, the J call TRBJ2-7; 8 bases map to TRBD1. Germline trimming cut 7 bases from V and 5 bases from J; bases unmatched to any gene: 4. The CDR3 has 11 residues. Germline assignment: CDR1 SQVTM and CDR2 ANQGSEA. CDR3 sequence: CSAGQGNEQYF. The CDR3 DNA follows: TGCAGCGCCGGACAGGGAAACGAGCAGTACTTC.

The chain joins TRBV5-1 to TRBJ2-2; TRBD2 might be the D (6 bases). The CDR3 runs 19 residues. Germline V lookup: CDR1 SGHRS, CDR2 YFSETQ. Deletions cut 6 bases from V and 1 base from J, with 25 bases between. The CDR3 is CASTLNPSSVGVNTGELFF. CDR3 bases: TGCGCCAGCACCCTAAACCCATCTAGCGTGGGAGTGAACACCGGGGAGCTGTTTTTT.

The V gene is TRBV18, the J gene TRBJ1-5; D may be TRBD1 (5 bases). CDR1 KGHSH and CDR2 LQKENI come from the germline V gene. Trimming stripped 3 bases from V and 0 bases from J, with 12 bases between. The CDR3 consists of 16 residues. Here the CDR3 reads CASSPGGQYSNQPQHF. Written as DNA, the CDR3 is TGTGCCAGCTCACCCGGCGGACAATATAGCAATCAGCCCCAGCATTTT.

The chain is built from TRBV19 and TRBJ1-4; D is possibly TRBD1 (6 bases). Germline CDR1 LNHDA, CDR2 SQIVND (reference sequence). The CDR3 has 15 amino acids. Deletions cut 9 bases from V and 0 bases from J, with 14 bases between. The CDR3, as DNA: TGTGCCAGCCGGACAGCGAGTGCAACTAATGAAAAACTGTTTTTT. It codes for CASRTASATNEKLFF.